This T cell receptor (beta chain) derives from a study of T cell responses to AZD1222 COVID-19 vaccine. Whole-study context: Both about-4-week and about-12-week second-dose recipients were combined.

Details on this clone: The antigen is not known.

The data were produced by immunoSEQ multiplex PCR, yet TCRdb's version contains in-frame clones alone and is incomplete. Seen here are around 100,000 clones, about 93% observed once, and the top ten hold roughly 2%. Germline V lookup: CDR1 LGHDT, CDR2 YNNKEL (reference sequence). The CDR3 extends over 14 amino acids. Trimming at V came to 1 base and at J to 5 bases, leaving 4 bases not matched to a gene. Study-level findings and limits: When two AZD1222 doses had been given, Spike-specific TCR breadth and depth rose. Spike regions recognized by vaccine-associated CD4 TCRs spanned the protein, led by 160-218 and 743-854.

The chain is built from TRBV3-1 (or the pseudogene TRBV3-2) and TRBJ1-1, with 7 bases matching TRBD1. The sequence derives from an adult in good health. The sample was peripheral blood, taken on day 0 of AZD1222 vaccination. DNA of the CDR3: TGTGCCAGCAGCCAAGTCCGCAGGGGGACTGAAGCTTTCTTT. Translating it yields CASSQVRRGTEAFF.